The T cell receptor (beta chain) described here comes from a study of control samples from healthy donors and cancer patients. The CDR3 sequence is 14 residues long. The germline V gene has CDR1 SSHAT and CDR2 FNYEAQ (reference sequence). For this clone: A junction boundary mismatches the germline segment, possibly from a read error.

TCRdb's table, derived via immunoSEQ multiplex PCR, lists solely in-frame clones and lacks some. Here the sample spans 150,000 or so clones, 88% being singletons. The sequenced sample was blood. The chain is built from TRBV7-7 and TRBJ2-3, with no clear D. The receptor comes from a man between 18 and 29 years old in good health. CDR3 in amino acids: CASSLRRDTDTQYF. The DNA for the CDR3 is TGTGCTAGCAGCTTACGTAGAGACACAGATACGCAGTATTTT. Together with reference TRBV7-7 and TRBJ2-3, the CDR3 gives the full variable domain: GAGVSQSPRYKVTKRGQDVTLRCDPISSHATLYWYQQALGQGPEFLTYFNYEAQPDKSGLPSDRFSAERPEGSISTLTIQRTEQRDSAMYRCASSLRRDTDTQYFGPGTRLTVL.